This passage covers 18 T cell receptor beta chains from one sample sequenced in a study of blood T cell repertoires in COVID-19. Data came from immunoSEQ multiplex PCR; TCRdb stores just in-frame clones and leaves some out. The sample lists some 290,000 clones; roughly 90% were seen once. The source material was peripheral blood. The receptors derive from a woman aged 30 to 39 with COVID-19, enrolled during active disease.

This clone was observed once. J is TRBJ2-4 and V is TRBV30; D gene uncertain. This CDR3 contains 13 residues. Per the germline V gene, CDR1 is GTSNPN and CDR2 is SVGIG (reference sequence). Deletions cut 1 base from V and 5 bases from J, with 9 bases between. The CDR3 DNA sequence: TGTGCCTGGAGTGAGCACAGAGAAAACATTCAGTACTTC. Protein sequence: CAWSEHRENIQYF.

The chain is built from TRBV29-1 and TRBJ2-1; 7 positions agree with TRBD1. This CDR3 has 15 amino acids. Germline V gives CDR1 SQVTM, CDR2 ANQGSEA. V lost 5 bases, J lost 4 bases, and 11 bases stayed unmatched. The CDR3 loop is CSVPRMGQFYNEQFF. The CDR3 coding sequence is TGCAGCGTTCCTAGGATGGGACAGTTTTACAATGAGCAGTTCTTC.

The V call is TRBV5-1, the J call TRBJ2-1; 8 bases are shared with TRBD2. The germline V gene has CDR1 SGHRS and CDR2 YFSETQ. V lost 6 bases and J lost 8; bases outside the gene matches: 13. The CDR3 spans 15 residues. CDR3 sequence (DNA): TGCGCCAGCACCTCCGGTGATAGCGGGAACGATGAGCAGTTCTTC. Translated: CASTSGDSGNDEQFF.

This clone was seen a handful of times. This chain links TRBV7-2 with TRBJ2-3; the match to TRBD2 covers 13 bases. Trimming cost V 5 bases and J 3 bases; bases outside gene matches: 8. The CDR3 consists of 17 residues. Germline V gives CDR1 SGHTA, CDR2 FQGNSA. Here the CDR3 DNA reads TGTGCCAGCAGCCCCGGACTAGCGGGAGTACGGACAGATACGCAGTATTTT. The encoded protein is CASSPGLAGVRTDTQYF.

The CDR3 nucleotides read TGTGCCAGTAGTATTCCGACAGGGCCGGGGAACACTGAAGCTTTCTTT. It encodes CASSIPTGPGNTEAFF. The chain uses TRBV19 and TRBJ1-1, with 7 bases matching TRBD1. The V gene end was trimmed by 3 bases and the J gene end by 1 base; junction bases not matched to a gene: 8. This CDR3 contains 16 residues. Germline CDR1 reads LNHDA; CDR2 reads SQIVND (reference sequence).

The V call is TRBV27, the J call TRBJ2-1; TRBD2 matches at 7 bases. Looked up from germline, CDR1 is MNHEY and CDR2 is SMNVEV (reference sequence). The length of the CDR3 is 14 residues. V dropped 7 bases and J dropped 5; count of bases not matched to a gene: 8. This CDR3 reads CASTTPGLHNEQFF. The CDR3 region has the DNA TGTGCCAGCACGACCCCGGGACTACACAATGAGCAGTTCTTC.

The gene calls are TRBV19 and TRBJ1-2; 7 positions agree with TRBD1. The CDR3 is 12 residues long. J gave up 3 bases and V 7 bases, and 2 bases lay outside the gene matches. Germline lookup yields CDR1 LNHDA and CDR2 SQIVND (reference sequence). CDR3 sequence reads: CASKGADYGYTF. Written as DNA, the CDR3 is TGTGCCAGTAAGGGGGCAGACTATGGCTACACCTTC.

This rearrangement joins TRBV30 to TRBJ2-7, with D perhaps TRBD2 (5 bases). This CDR3 region has 13 residues. The germline gives CDR1 GTSNPN, CDR2 SVGIG (reference sequence). Deletions cut 4 bases from V and 4 bases from J, with 14 bases between. This chain's CDR3 is CAWKDLDFYEQYF. The CDR3 region has the DNA TGTGCCTGGAAGGACTTGGACTTTTACGAGCAGTACTTC.

The rearrangement uses TRBV24-1 and TRBJ2-1; the D gene is possibly TRBD2 (6 bases). The CDR3 has 15 amino acids. CDR1 and CDR2 from the germline V gene are KGHDR and SFDVKD. V lost 7 bases and J 0 bases, leaving 12 bases between the germline ends. CDR3 loop: CATRDSGNSYNEQFF. The DNA for the CDR3 is TGTGCCACCAGGGATAGCGGCAACTCCTACAATGAGCAGTTCTTC.

The chain is built from TRBV3-1 (or the pseudogene TRBV3-2) and TRBJ2-5, with 13 bases matching TRBD2. The V gene's germline CDR1 is LGHDT and CDR2 YNNKEL (reference sequence). J was trimmed by 5 bases and V by 2 bases; bases with no gene match: 23. This CDR3 comprises 22 residues. CDR3 residues: CASSQLAELGGLAGVKGETQYF. CDR3 bases: TGTGCCAGCAGCCAATTGGCCGAATTGGGAGGACTAGCGGGAGTCAAAGGGGAGACCCAGTACTTC.

The chain links TRBV19 to TRBJ1-1; 7 bases are a match to TRBD1. The V and J ends lost 5 bases and 6 bases, in that order; junction bases with no gene match: 9. This CDR3 region has 14 residues. CDR1 is LNHDA and CDR2 is SQIVND in the germline V gene (reference sequence). The CDR3 DNA is TGTGCCAGTAGTTCAATGACAGGGCTGTCTGAAGCTTTCTTT. Translating gives CASSSMTGLSEAFF.

The DNA for the CDR3 is TGTGCCAGCAGCGAACAGGGGCGAAGGGACGGCTACACCTTC. Residues: CASSEQGRRDGYTF. This sequence joins TRBV3-1 (or the pseudogene TRBV3-2) and TRBJ1-2; TRBD1 matches at 7 bases. The CDR3 has 14 amino acids. Germline CDR1 reads LGHDT; CDR2 reads YNNKEL (reference sequence). With 5 bases clipped from V and 8 bases from J, the junction kept 11 bases outside the gene matches.

The chain carries TRBV18 and TRBJ1-1; D gene ambiguous. This CDR3 is 13 amino acids long. Trimming took off 2 bases at V and 5 bases at J, with 9 bases between the two ends. In germline, CDR1 is KGHSH, CDR2 LQKENI. The CDR3 spells CASSPLKATEAFF. CDR3 nucleotides: TGTGCCAGCTCACCATTAAAAGCTACTGAAGCTTTCTTT.

The chain has TRBV18 and TRBJ1-3; D not resolved. The ends were cut back, 3 bases at V and 0 bases at J, with 12 bases in the middle. This CDR3 has 16 residues. The germline V gene has CDR1 KGHSH and CDR2 LQKENI. The CDR3 DNA is TGTGCCAGCTCACCGAATCCTGGGCTCTCTGGAAACACCATATATTTT. It yields the protein CASSPNPGLSGNTIYF.

The chain couples TRBV9 to TRBJ1-2; unclear D gene. Trimming pared 1 base from V and 8 bases from J, leaving 18 bases between. CDR1 is SGDLS, CDR2 YYNGEE, per germline. This CDR3 spans 15 amino acids. CDR3 region: CASSVTVGGVGGYTF. The CDR3 region has the DNA TGTGCCAGCAGCGTAACGGTGGGCGGGGTCGGAGGCTACACCTTC.

The chain has TRBV6-7 and TRBJ2-7; TRBD2 might be the D (6 bases). TRBV6-7 is noted as an ORF with a role that remains uncertain. The CDR3 totals 14 residues. V dropped 6 bases and J dropped 1 base, with 13 bases sitting between them. CDR3: CASRLTEGSYEQYF. The CDR3 nucleotides are TGTGCCAGCAGATTGACGGAGGGATCCTACGAGCAGTACTTC.

The chain joins TRBV28 to TRBJ2-7; TRBD1 matches 10 bases. The CDR3 runs 15 residues. Losses at the gene ends were 6 bases for V and 5 bases for J; bases not matched to a gene: 10. The germline V gene has CDR1 MDHEN and CDR2 SYDVKM. CDR3 loop: CASSDFDRGLNEQYF. DNA for the CDR3: TGTGCCAGCAGCGACTTCGACAGGGGGCTGAACGAGCAGTACTTC.

V and J are TRBV2 and TRBJ2-1, with unresolved D. V lost 3 bases to trimming and J lost 10 bases, with 10 bases between them. The CDR3 has 12 amino acids. CDR1 and CDR2 from the germline V gene are SNHLY and FYNNEI. This CDR3 is CASSDPGFEQFF. In DNA, the CDR3 is TGTGCCAGCAGTGACCCCGGTTTCGAGCAGTTCTTC.